Listed here are 32 T cell receptor beta chains from one sample, sequenced in a study of blood T cells in healthy people across ages. For the second PCR, which ran for about 6 to 12 cycles, a sample-barcoded 5' primer and a J-beta primer mix were used. TCRdb recomputed calls from the 5' RACE reads with MiXCR, one row per CDR3 protein. The sample has roughly 730,000 distinct CDR3 sequences; more than 55% are singletons. The sequencing input was blood. The origin of the receptors is a man aged 35 to 55 in good health.

This clonotype was detected only a few times. A read error may be the cause here, since a much bigger clone is one base away. The chain couples TRBV13 to TRBJ1-1, with a tentative D call TRBD1 (6 bases). The V end was cut by 3 bases, the J end by 4 bases, with 15 bases between. The germline V gene has CDR1 PRHDT and CDR2 FYEKMQ (reference sequence). There are 15 residues in the CDR3. CDR3 protein: CASSFPAQGGTEAFF. The DNA for the CDR3 is TGTGCCAGCAGCTTCCCCGCACAGGGAGGCACTGAAGCTTTCTTT.

Worth noting for this clonotype: It may be a read error: a sequence one base away is much more abundant. The rearrangement links TRBV6-6 to TRBJ2-5, with D uncertain. The CDR3 is 14 residues long. Looked up from germline, CDR1 is MNHNY and CDR2 is SVGAGI (reference sequence). The CDR3 region has the DNA TGTGCCAGCAGTGACTCAACCACCGGGGAGACCCAGTACTTC. It yields the protein CASSDSTTGETQYF.

V and J are TRBV29-1 and TRBJ1-2; D not certain. Trimming removed 0 bases from V and 7 bases from J, with 12 bases in between. Germline assignment: CDR1 SQVTM and CDR2 ANQGSEA. The CDR3 sequence is 13 residues long. In nucleotides, the CDR3 is TGCAGCGTTGAAGATTGGGAGTTCGGTGGCTACACCTTC. Protein product: CSVEDWEFGGYTF.

The rearrangement joins TRBV28 to TRBJ2-1; 13 nucleotides line up with TRBD2. The CDR3 covers 15 residues. J was trimmed by 9 bases and V by 4 bases; bases with no gene match: 6. Germline V gene sequence: CDR1 MDHEN, CDR2 SYDVKM. CDR3 region: CASSSRGLAGVEQFF. The CDR3 nucleotides are TGTGCCAGCAGTTCGCGTGGACTAGCGGGAGTTGAGCAGTTCTTC.

The chain couples TRBV18 to TRBJ2-7; D not resolved. CDR3 length equals 14 residues. Trimming removed 6 bases at V and 4 bases at J, with 16 bases between. CDR1 is KGHSH and CDR2 is LQKENI in the germline V gene. Here the CDR3 DNA reads TGTGCCAGCTCTAGTGGTATTTGGCCTTACGAGCAGTACTTC. Translating gives CASSSGIWPYEQYF.

This chain links TRBV27 with TRBJ1-1; D is possibly TRBD1 (5 bases). The V end was cut by 8 bases, the J end by 7 bases, with 20 bases between. The CDR3 is made up of 14 amino acids. Germline V CDR1 and CDR2: MNHEY, SMNVEV (reference sequence). The CDR3 is CASAPGLGTIEAFF. The DNA of the CDR3 is TGTGCCAGCGCCCCCGGGCTGGGGACGATTGAAGCTTTCTTT.

The V call is TRBV6-2 or TRBV6-3, the J call TRBJ2-7; D remains ambiguous. CDR1 and CDR2 (germline): MNHEY, SVGEGT. The CDR3 has 14 amino acids. The V gene lost 2 bases and the J gene lost 6 bases, with 14 bases spanning the gap. The CDR3 coding sequence is TGTGCCAGCAGTTACGATTCGGAAGTCTCCGAGCAGTACTTC. Translating gives CASSYDSEVSEQYF.

The gene calls are TRBV7-2 and TRBJ1-5; D might be TRBD1 (6 bases). CDR1 is SGHTA and CDR2 is FQGNSA in the germline V gene. The CDR3 spans 13 residues. Trimming took 10 bases from V and 0 from J, leaving 10 bases between them. CDR3 sequence: CATRDNSNQPQHF. The CDR3 bases are TGTGCCACCCGGGACAATAGCAATCAGCCCCAGCATTTT.

The J gene is TRBJ1-2, the V gene TRBV27; D may be TRBD1 (5 bases). The CDR3 contains 15 residues. Germline CDR1 and CDR2: MNHEY and SMNVEV (reference sequence). V dropped 0 bases and J dropped 7 bases, with 15 bases sitting between them. CDR3 sequence (DNA): TGTGCCAGCAGTTTATCAAGGGGACTTTCAGCTGGCTACACCTTC. It codes for CASSLSRGLSAGYTF.

V usage is TRBV20-1 and J usage is TRBJ2-1; 7 bases map to TRBD2. Germline CDR1 is DFQATT and CDR2 is SNEGSKA (reference sequence). V lost 6 bases to trimming and J lost 9 bases; unmatched junction nucleotides: 8. The CDR3 extends over 12 amino acids. The CDR3 protein is CSARRIAGEQFF. The DNA of the CDR3 is TGCAGTGCCCGCCGTATAGCGGGTGAGCAGTTCTTC.

This clonotype was seen a handful of times. V gene TRBV7-2 combines with J gene TRBJ2-3, with TRBD1 as a possible D gene (6 bases). Germline V gene data show CDR1 as SGHTA and CDR2 as FQGNSA. V dropped 4 bases and J dropped 0 bases, with 17 bases sitting between them. The CDR3 is made up of 17 amino acids. CDR3: CASSSWTEHFSTDTQYF. The CDR3 DNA sequence: TGTGCCAGCAGCTCATGGACAGAACATTTCAGCACAGATACGCAGTATTTT.

This clonotype was recorded a few times. The chain is built from TRBV11-1 and TRBJ2-3, with 12 bases fitting TRBD2. This CDR3 spans 21 amino acids. CDR1 and CDR2 from the germline V gene are SGHAT and FQDESV (reference sequence). V shed 4 bases and J 2 bases; nucleotides not matched to a gene: 19. CDR3 region: CASSSPLPGLAGHRTTDTQYF. The CDR3 coding sequence is TGTGCCAGCAGCTCACCCCTGCCGGGACTAGCGGGCCACCGCACCACAGATACGCAGTATTTT. Filled out from reference TRBV11-1 and TRBJ2-3, the complete variable domain reads EAEVAQSPRYKITEKSQAVAFWCDPISGHATLYWYRQILGQGPELLVQFQDESVVDDSQLPKDRFSAERLKGVDSTLKIQPAELGDSAMYLCASSSPLPGLAGHRTTDTQYFGPGTRLTVL.

The V and J genes are TRBV9 and TRBJ2-3, with 9 bases aligning to TRBD1. V dropped 0 bases and J dropped 2; count of bases not matched to a gene: 13. This CDR3 contains 19 residues. Germline CDR1 reads SGDLS; CDR2 reads YYNGEE. Written as DNA, the CDR3 is TGTGCCAGCAGCGTAGCTGGGACAGGGCGGTGGGGCCTCACAGATACGCAGTATTTT. Protein: CASSVAGTGRWGLTDTQYF.

The chain employs TRBV4-1 and TRBJ2-1; the D call may be TRBD1 or TRBD2 (5 bases each). The CDR3 runs 15 residues. Germline CDR1 is MGHRA and CDR2 is YSYEKL. V dropped 0 bases and J dropped 6 bases, with 12 bases sitting between them. The CDR3 loop reads CASSQDGDPSNEQFF. The CDR3 DNA sequence: TGCGCCAGCAGCCAAGACGGGGACCCATCCAATGAGCAGTTCTTC.

The chain employs TRBV6-5 and TRBJ2-7, with 9 bases identical to TRBD2. Germline assignment: CDR1 MNHEY and CDR2 SVGAGI. The CDR3 is 16 residues long. The trim removed 2 bases at V and 1 base at J, leaving 6 bases unmatched. This chain's CDR3 is CASSYGLAGLSYEQYF. In DNA form, the CDR3 reads TGTGCCAGCAGTTACGGGCTAGCGGGATTATCCTACGAGCAGTACTTC.

The chain has TRBV28 and TRBJ2-3, with a tentative D call TRBD2 (6 bases). The CDR3 sequence is 14 residues long. CDR1 MDHEN and CDR2 SYDVKM come from the germline V gene. Deletions cut 7 bases from V and 2 bases from J, with 13 bases between. CDR3 in DNA: TGTGCCAGCATCCTCGGGGGTCCCACAGATACGCAGTATTTT. Encoded protein: CASILGGPTDTQYF.

The rearrangement links TRBV27 to TRBJ1-6; D is possibly TRBD1 (5 bases). Per the germline V gene, CDR1 is MNHEY and CDR2 is SMNVEV (reference sequence). V shed 7 bases and J shed 10 bases, with 20 bases lying between them. This CDR3 has 15 residues. The CDR3 DNA reads as TGTGCCAGCACCGCAGGGCCCATCGGAGGGTCACCCCTCCACTTT. Amino acid sequence: CASTAGPIGGSPLHF.

This clonotype was recorded once. The chain employs TRBV7-2 and TRBJ2-7; D remains unclear. This CDR3 has 14 amino acids. The germline CDR1 and CDR2 sequences are SGHTA and FQGNSA. V was clipped by 5 bases and J by 1 base, with 12 bases between them. The DNA for the CDR3 is TGTGCCAGCAGCCGTCGGGCAGATTCCTACGAGCAGTACTTC. As protein: CASSRRADSYEQYF.

This clonotype turned up a few times. The V gene is TRBV9, the J gene TRBJ2-3, with 9 bases identical to TRBD1. V dropped 3 bases and J dropped 2; count of bases not matched to a gene: 7. The CDR3 consists of 16 residues. From germline, CDR1 is SGDLS and CDR2 YYNGEE. This chain's CDR3 is CASSGTGTGYTDTQYF. The CDR3 DNA reads as TGTGCCAGCAGCGGAACCGGGACAGGGTACACAGATACGCAGTATTTT.

This clonotype was detected only once. The gene calls are TRBV28 and TRBJ1-5, with a weak D call TRBD1 (6 bases). The CDR3 has 13 residues. Germline V gene sequence: CDR1 MDHEN, CDR2 SYDVKM. V lost 10 bases and J 3 bases, leaving 13 bases between the germline ends. Here the CDR3 reads CATQDSNNQPQHF. In nucleotides, the CDR3 is TGTGCCACCCAGGACAGCAACAATCAGCCCCAGCATTTT.

The chain joins TRBV7-2 to TRBJ2-3; D gene ambiguous. The CDR3 runs to 11 residues. The germline V gene encodes CDR1 SGHTA and CDR2 FQGNSA. V was pared by 1 base and J by 7 bases, with 3 bases between. This CDR3 reads CASSLENTQYF. DNA for the CDR3: TGTGCCAGCAGCTTAGAGAATACGCAGTATTTT.

This clonotype was counted only a few times. The chain couples TRBV7-3 to TRBJ2-1; D may be TRBD1 (5 bases). Trimming took 6 bases from V and 6 from J, leaving 12 bases between them. This CDR3 is 13 amino acids long. Germline V gene sequence: CDR1 SGHTA, CDR2 FQGTGA. As DNA, the CDR3 is TGTGCCAGCAGGGTGGGGCCTTTCAATGAGCAGTTCTTC. Its protein is CASRVGPFNEQFF.

This clonotype was counted only a few times. The CDR3 nucleotides are TGTGCCAGCAGCTCCCAGGGTCGGCTTTTGTCACCCCTCCACTTT. Translation: CASSSQGRLLSPLHF. J is TRBJ1-6 and V is TRBV27, with a possible D match to TRBD1 (5 bases). CDR1 and CDR2 (germline): MNHEY, SMNVEV (reference sequence). V was cut by 6 bases and J by 10 bases, with 19 bases left in between. The CDR3 is 15 amino acids.

V usage is TRBV7-2 and J usage is TRBJ1-2; TRBD1 aligns across 10 bases. V was clipped by 1 base and J by 4 bases; unmatched bases: 6. Germline CDR1 SGHTA, CDR2 FQGNSA. The CDR3 is 16 residues long. In DNA form, the CDR3 reads TGTGCCAGCAGCTTAGGACAGGGGGCCAGAGGCTATGGCTACACCTTC. This translates into CASSLGQGARGYGYTF.

In this sample, this clonotype turned up a few times. The rearrangement links TRBV9 to TRBJ2-7; TRBD1 aligns across 8 bases. The DNA end is a closer match to TRBJ2-5, so the J assignment may be wrong. CDR1 SGDLS and CDR2 YYNGEE come from the germline V gene. The CDR3 consists of 14 residues. CDR3 protein: CASSVQGAGVTQYF. The CDR3 DNA sequence: TGTGCCAGCAGCGTTCAGGGGGCAGGAGTGACCCAGTACTTC.

The J gene is TRBJ2-3, the V gene TRBV6-4; 9 bases fit TRBD1. The CDR3 spans 17 residues. Germline values: CDR1 MRHNA, CDR2 SNTAGT. With V trimmed by 0 bases and J by 2 bases, 6 bases remained unmatched. CDR3 coding DNA: TGTGCCAGCAGTGACTCGAAGCGACAGGGGGTCACAGATACGCAGTATTTT. Amino acids: CASSDSKRQGVTDTQYF.

The chain joins TRBV20-1 to TRBJ2-1; 10 bases line up with TRBD2. Germline values: CDR1 DFQATT, CDR2 SNEGSKA (reference sequence). The CDR3 extends over 15 amino acids. Losses at the gene ends were 2 bases for V and 6 bases for J; bases not matched to a gene: 7. The CDR3, as DNA: TGCAGTGCTAGAACGAGCGGGAGGGCTTTCAATGAGCAGTTCTTC. This translates into CSARTSGRAFNEQFF.

This clonotype was observed a handful of times. V is TRBV29-1 and J is TRBJ2-7, with D possibly TRBD2 on 5 matching bases. V shed 1 base and J shed 5 bases, with 9 bases lying between them. Germline V gene data show CDR1 as SQVTM and CDR2 as ANQGSEA. This CDR3 contains 12 residues. The DNA for the CDR3 is TGCAGCGTTGAAGGTCTAGCAGACGAGCAGTACTTC. Translated, it gives CSVEGLADEQYF.

The genes are TRBV7-2 and TRBJ2-7; no definite D call. Trimming left V 8 bases short and J 1 base short, with 12 bases between. This CDR3 comprises 13 residues. CDR1 is SGHTA, CDR2 FQGNSA, per germline. The CDR3 loop reads CASAEPASYEQYF. The CDR3, as DNA: TGTGCCAGCGCGGAACCCGCATCCTACGAGCAGTACTTC.

The rearrangement joins TRBV3-1 to TRBJ1-2; D perhaps matches TRBD1 (6 bases). The CDR3 runs to 15 residues. V lost 4 bases and J 4 bases, leaving 16 bases between the germline ends. Per the germline V gene, CDR1 is LGHDT and CDR2 is YNNKEL (reference sequence). CDR3 loop: CASSRARGQVYGYTF. Written as DNA, the CDR3 is TGTGCCAGCAGCCGAGCACGGGGGCAGGTCTATGGCTACACCTTC.

This clonotype has just a few counts. The V call is TRBV24-1, the J call TRBJ2-1; D may be TRBD1 or TRBD2 (5 bases each). CDR3 length equals 15 residues. The ends were cut back, 0 bases at V and 2 bases at J, with 7 bases in the middle. Germline loops: CDR1 KGHDR, CDR2 SFDVKD. The chain's CDR3 is CATSDLGGTYNEQFF. The DNA for the CDR3 is TGTGCCACCAGTGATTTGGGGGGTACCTACAATGAGCAGTTCTTC.

The chain recombines TRBV9 with TRBJ2-5, with 7 bases lining up with TRBD1. Germline V lookup: CDR1 SGDLS, CDR2 YYNGEE. V was clipped by 0 bases and J by 4 bases; unmatched bases: 6. The CDR3 runs 15 residues. As DNA, the CDR3 is TGTGCCAGCAGCGTAGGAGCAGGGGGTTTAGAGACCCAGTACTTC. It is translated as CASSVGAGGLETQYF.